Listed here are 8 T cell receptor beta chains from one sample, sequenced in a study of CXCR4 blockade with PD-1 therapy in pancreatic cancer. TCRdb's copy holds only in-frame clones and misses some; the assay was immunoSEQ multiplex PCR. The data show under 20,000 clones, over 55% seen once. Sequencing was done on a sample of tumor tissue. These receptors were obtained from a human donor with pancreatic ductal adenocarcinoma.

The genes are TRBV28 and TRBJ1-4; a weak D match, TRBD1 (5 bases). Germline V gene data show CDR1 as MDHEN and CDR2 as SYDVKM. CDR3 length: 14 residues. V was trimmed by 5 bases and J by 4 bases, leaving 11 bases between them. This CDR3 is CASSLGGVNEKLFF. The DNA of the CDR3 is TGTGCCAGCAGTCTTGGGGGGGTTAATGAAAAACTGTTTTTT.

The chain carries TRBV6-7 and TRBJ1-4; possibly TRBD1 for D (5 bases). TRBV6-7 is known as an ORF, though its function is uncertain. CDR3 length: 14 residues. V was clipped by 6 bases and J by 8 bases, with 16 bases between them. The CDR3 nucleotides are TGTGCCAGCAGACATGGGACCGGGAGGGAAAAACTGTTTTTT. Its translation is CASRHGTGREKLFF.

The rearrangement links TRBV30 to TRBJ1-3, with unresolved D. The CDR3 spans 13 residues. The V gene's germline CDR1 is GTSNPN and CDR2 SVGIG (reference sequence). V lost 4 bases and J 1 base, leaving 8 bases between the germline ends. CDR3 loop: CAWTASSGNTIYF. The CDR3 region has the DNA TGTGCCTGGACAGCTTCTTCTGGAAACACCATATATTTT.

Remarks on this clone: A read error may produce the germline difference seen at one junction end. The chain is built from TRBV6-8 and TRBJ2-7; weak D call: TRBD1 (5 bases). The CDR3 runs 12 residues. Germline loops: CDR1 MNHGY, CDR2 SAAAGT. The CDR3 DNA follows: TGTGCCATCAGTATAGACAGCTACGAGCAGTACTTC. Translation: CAISIDSYEQYF.

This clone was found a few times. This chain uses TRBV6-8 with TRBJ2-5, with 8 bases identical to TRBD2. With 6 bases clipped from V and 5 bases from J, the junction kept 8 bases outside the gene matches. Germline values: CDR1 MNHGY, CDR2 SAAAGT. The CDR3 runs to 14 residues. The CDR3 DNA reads TGTGCCAGCAGGGGACTAGGGGGAAGGGAGACCCAGTACTTC. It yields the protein CASRGLGGRETQYF.

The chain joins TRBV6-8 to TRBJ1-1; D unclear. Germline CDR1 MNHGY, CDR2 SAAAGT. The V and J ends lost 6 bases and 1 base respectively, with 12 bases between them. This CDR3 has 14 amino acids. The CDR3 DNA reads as TGTGCCAGCAGGGAAGTGGGAAGGAACACTGAAGCTTTCTTT. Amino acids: CASREVGRNTEAFF.

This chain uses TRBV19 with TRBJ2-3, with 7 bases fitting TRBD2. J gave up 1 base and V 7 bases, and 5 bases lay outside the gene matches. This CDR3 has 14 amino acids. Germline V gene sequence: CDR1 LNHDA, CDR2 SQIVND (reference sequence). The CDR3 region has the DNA TGTGCCAGTACTGAAGGACTAGGCACAGATACGCAGTATTTT. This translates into CASTEGLGTDTQYF.

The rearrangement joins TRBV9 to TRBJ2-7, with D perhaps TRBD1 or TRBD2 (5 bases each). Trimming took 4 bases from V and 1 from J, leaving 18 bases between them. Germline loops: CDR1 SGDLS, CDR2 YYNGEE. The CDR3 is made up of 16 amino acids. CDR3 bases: TGTGCCAGCAGCAAATCACCCGGGACCGCATCCTACGAGCAGTACTTC. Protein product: CASSKSPGTASYEQYF.